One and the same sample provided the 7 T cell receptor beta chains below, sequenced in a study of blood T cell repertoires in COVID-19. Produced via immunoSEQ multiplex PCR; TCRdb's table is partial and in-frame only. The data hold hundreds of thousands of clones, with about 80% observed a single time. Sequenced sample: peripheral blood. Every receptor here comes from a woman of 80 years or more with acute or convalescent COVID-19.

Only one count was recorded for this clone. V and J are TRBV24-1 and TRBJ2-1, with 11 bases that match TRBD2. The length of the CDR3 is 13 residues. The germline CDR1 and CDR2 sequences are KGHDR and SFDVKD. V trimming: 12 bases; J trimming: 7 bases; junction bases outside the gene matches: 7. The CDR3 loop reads CAARTSGSNEQFF. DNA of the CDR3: TGTGCCGCGAGAACTAGCGGGAGTAATGAGCAGTTCTTC.

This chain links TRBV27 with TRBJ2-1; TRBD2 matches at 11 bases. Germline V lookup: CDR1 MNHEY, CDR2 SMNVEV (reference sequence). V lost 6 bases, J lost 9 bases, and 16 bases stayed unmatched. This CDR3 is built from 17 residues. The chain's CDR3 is CASSPRLLAGVSGEQFF. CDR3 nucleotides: TGTGCCAGCAGCCCACGGTTACTAGCGGGAGTTAGTGGTGAGCAGTTCTTC.

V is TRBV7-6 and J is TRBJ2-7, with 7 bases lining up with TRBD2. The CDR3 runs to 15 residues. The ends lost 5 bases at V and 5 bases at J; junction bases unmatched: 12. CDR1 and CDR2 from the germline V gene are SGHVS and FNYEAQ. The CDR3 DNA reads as TGTGCCAGCAGCCCCCTTGGGGGGGTCGTTGACGAGCAGTACTTC. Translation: CASSPLGGVVDEQYF.

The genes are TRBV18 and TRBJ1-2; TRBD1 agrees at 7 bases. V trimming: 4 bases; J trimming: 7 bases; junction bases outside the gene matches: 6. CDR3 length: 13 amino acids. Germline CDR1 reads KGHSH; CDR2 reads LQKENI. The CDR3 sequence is CASSRKEGAGYTF. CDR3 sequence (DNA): TGTGCCAGCTCACGTAAAGAGGGGGCTGGCTACACCTTC.

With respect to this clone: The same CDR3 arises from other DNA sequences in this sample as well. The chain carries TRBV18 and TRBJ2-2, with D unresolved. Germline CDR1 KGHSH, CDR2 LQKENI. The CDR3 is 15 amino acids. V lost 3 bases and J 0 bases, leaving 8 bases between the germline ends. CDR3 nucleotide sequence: TGTGCCAGCTCACCGGGCTTGTCGAACACCGGGGAGCTGTTTTTT. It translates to CASSPGLSNTGELFF.

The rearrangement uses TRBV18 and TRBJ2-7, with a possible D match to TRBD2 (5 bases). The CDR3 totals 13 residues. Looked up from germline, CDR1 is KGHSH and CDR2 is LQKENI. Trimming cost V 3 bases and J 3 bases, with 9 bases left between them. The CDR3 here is CASSPIGDYEQYF. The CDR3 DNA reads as TGTGCCAGCTCACCGATCGGGGACTACGAGCAGTACTTC.

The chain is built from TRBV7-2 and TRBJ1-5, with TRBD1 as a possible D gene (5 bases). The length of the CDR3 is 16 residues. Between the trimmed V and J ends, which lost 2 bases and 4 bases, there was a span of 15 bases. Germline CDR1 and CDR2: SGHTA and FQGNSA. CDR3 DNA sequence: TGTGCCAGCAGCTTACGAGCTGGGGAGGGGAATCAGCCCCAGCATTTT. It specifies CASSLRAGEGNQPQHF.